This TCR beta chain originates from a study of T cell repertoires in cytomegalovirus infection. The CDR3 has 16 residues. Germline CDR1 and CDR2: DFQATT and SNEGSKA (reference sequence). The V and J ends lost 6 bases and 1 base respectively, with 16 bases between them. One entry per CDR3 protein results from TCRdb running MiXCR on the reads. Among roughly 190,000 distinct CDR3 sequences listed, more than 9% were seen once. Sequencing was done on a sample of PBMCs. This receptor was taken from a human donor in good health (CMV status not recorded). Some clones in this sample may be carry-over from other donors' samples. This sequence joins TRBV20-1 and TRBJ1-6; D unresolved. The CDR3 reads CSALSGDSSYNSPLHF. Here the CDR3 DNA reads TGCAGTGCCCTCTCCGGGGATTCTTCCTATAATTCACCCCTCCACTTT.